This T cell receptor beta chain came from a study of T cells in narcolepsy. Overall study findings and caveats: Blood of same and different patients, but not healthy controls, reportedly held recurring autoreactive clonotypes.

Sequencing used immunoSEQ multiplex PCR; TCRdb keeps in-frame clones, though not all of them. This table has around 30,000 clones, roughly 73% appearing once. The V gene's germline CDR1 is MNHNY and CDR2 SVGAGI (reference sequence). V lost 0 bases and J lost 4, with 9 bases in between. The CDR3 has 14 amino acids. Notes on this clone: The antigen is not known. The sample contains more than one DNA sequence encoding this CDR3.

The sequencing sample was made of CD45RA- memory CD4+ T cells from PBMCs. The V and J genes are TRBV6-6 and TRBJ1-1; D is unclear. The clonotype originates from a human donor with narcolepsy. The CDR3 DNA reads TGTGCCAGCAGTTACTCCTTTTGGGGCACTGAAGCTTTCTTT. Its translation: CASSYSFWGTEAFF.